This section outlines one TCR beta chain sequence together with its context. An end of the junction does not agree with germline; a read error may underlie this. The repertoire was sequenced with immunoSEQ multiplex PCR; TCRdb's copy has only in-frame clones and lacks some. The data hold approximately 250,000 clones, with approximately 90% observed a single time. These data are taken from a study of blood T cell repertoires in COVID-19. CDR3 length equals 17 residues. This clonotype was sampled from a man aged 35 to 55 who had been exposed to COVID-19. This rearrangement joins TRBV6-7 to TRBJ2-3, with 8 bases identical to TRBD1. TRBV6-7 is recorded as an ORF, its role being uncertain. The sample taken for sequencing was PBMCs or T cells enriched from blood (not recorded which). CDR3 protein: CASSYSMGQIDRGRGCF. As DNA, the CDR3 is TGTGCCAGCAGTTACTCGATGGGACAGATAGACAGGGGCCGCGGCTGTTTT.